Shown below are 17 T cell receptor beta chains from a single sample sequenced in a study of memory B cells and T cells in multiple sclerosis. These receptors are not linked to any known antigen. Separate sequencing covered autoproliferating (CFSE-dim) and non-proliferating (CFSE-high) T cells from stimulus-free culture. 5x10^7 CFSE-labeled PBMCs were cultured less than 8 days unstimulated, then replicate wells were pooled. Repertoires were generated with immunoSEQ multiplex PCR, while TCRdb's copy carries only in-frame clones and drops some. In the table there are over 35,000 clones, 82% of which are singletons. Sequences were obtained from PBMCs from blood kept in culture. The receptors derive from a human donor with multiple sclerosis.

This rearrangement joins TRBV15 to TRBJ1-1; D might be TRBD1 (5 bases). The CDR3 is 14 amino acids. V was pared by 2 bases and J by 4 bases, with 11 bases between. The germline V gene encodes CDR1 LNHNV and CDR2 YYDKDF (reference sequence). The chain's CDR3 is CATSRRGVSTEAFF. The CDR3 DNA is TGTGCCACCAGCAGACGGGGGGTTAGCACTGAAGCTTTCTTT.

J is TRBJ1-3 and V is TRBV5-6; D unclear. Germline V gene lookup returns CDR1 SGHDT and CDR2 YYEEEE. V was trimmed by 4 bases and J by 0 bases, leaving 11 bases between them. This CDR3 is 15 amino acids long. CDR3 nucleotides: TGTGCCAGCAGCATGGGTGCTTACTCTGGAAACACCATATATTTT. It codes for CASSMGAYSGNTIYF.

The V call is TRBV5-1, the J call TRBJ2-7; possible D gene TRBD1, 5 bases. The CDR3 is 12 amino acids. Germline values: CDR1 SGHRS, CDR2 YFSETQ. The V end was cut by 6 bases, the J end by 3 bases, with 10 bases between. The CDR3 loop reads CASTDSFYEQYF. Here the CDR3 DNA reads TGCGCCAGCACCGACAGTTTCTACGAGCAGTACTTC. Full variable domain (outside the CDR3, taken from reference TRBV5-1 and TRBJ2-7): KAGVTQTPRYLIKTRGQQVTLSCSPISGHRSVSWYQQTPGQGLQFLFEYFSETQRNKGNFPGRFSGRQFSNSRSEMNVSTLELGDSALYLCASTDSFYEQYFGPGTRLTVT.

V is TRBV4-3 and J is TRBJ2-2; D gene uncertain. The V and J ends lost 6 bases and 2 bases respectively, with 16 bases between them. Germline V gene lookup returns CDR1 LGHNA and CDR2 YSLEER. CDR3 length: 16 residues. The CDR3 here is CASRAQSGDNTGELFF. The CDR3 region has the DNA TGCGCCAGCAGGGCCCAGTCAGGAGATAACACCGGGGAGCTGTTTTTT.

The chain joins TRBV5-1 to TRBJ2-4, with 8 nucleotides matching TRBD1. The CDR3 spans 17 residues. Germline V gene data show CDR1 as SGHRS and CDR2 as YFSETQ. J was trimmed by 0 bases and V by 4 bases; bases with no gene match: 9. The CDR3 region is CASSTGQALLAKNIQYF. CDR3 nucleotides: TGCGCCAGCAGCACGGGACAGGCTCTTCTAGCCAAAAACATTCAGTACTTC.

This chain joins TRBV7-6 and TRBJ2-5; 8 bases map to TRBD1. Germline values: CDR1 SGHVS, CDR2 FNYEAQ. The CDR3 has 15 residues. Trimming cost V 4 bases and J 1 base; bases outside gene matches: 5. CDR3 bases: TGTGCCAGCAGCTCCCACAGGGGGACCCAAGAGACCCAGTACTTC. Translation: CASSSHRGTQETQYF.

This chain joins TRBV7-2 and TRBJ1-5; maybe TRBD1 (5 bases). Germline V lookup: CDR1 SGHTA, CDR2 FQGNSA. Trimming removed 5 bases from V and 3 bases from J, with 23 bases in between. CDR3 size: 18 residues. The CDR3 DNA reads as TGTGCCAGCAGCCCCCGGGGGGGGGAATGGCCCTACAATCAGCCCCAGCATTTT. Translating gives CASSPRGGEWPYNQPQHF.

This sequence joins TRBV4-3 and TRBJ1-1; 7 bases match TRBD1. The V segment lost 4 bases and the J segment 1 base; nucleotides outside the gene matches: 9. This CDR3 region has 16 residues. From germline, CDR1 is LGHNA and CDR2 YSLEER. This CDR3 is CASSPQLQGWNTEAFF. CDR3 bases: TGCGCCAGCAGCCCACAACTACAGGGGTGGAACACTGAAGCTTTCTTT.

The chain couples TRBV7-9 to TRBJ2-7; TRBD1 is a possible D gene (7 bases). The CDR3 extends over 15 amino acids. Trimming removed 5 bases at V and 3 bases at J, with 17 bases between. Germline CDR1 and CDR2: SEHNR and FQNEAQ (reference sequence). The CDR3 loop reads CASSAGQNDGYEQYF. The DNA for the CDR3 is TGTGCCAGCAGCGCGGGACAGAACGATGGCTACGAGCAGTACTTC.

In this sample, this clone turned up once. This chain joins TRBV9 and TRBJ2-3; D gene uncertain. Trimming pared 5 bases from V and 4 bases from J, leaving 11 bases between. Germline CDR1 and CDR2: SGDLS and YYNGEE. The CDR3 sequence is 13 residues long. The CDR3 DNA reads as TGTGCCAGCAGTCAAACCGGAGCAGATACGCAGTATTTT. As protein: CASSQTGADTQYF.

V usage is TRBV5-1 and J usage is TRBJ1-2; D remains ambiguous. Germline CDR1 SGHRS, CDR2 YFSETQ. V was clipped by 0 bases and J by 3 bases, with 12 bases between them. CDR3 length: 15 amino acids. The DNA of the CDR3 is TGCGCCAGCAGCTTGGTAGGAGATGGCGACTATGGCTACACCTTC. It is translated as CASSLVGDGDYGYTF.

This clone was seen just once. The CDR3 DNA reads as TGTGCCATCAACACCCGGGACAGGTATGACGAGCAGTACTTC. It is translated as CAINTRDRYDEQYF. J is TRBJ2-7 and V is TRBV10-3, with 8 bases aligning to TRBD1. The V and J ends lost 7 bases and 5 bases, in that order; junction bases with no gene match: 10. From germline, CDR1 is ENHRY and CDR2 SYGVKD. The CDR3 has 14 residues.

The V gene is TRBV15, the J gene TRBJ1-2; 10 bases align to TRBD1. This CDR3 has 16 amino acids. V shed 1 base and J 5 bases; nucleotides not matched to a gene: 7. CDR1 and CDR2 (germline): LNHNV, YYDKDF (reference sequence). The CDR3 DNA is TGTGCCACCAGCAGAGCCGGGACAGGGGAGCTTTATGGCTACACCTTC. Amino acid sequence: CATSRAGTGELYGYTF.

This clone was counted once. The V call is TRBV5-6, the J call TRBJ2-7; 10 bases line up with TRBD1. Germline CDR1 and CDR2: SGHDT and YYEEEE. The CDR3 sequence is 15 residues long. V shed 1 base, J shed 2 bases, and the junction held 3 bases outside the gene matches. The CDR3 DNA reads TGTGCCAGCAGCTTGTGGGGACAGGGGACCTACGAGCAGTACTTC. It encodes CASSLWGQGTYEQYF.

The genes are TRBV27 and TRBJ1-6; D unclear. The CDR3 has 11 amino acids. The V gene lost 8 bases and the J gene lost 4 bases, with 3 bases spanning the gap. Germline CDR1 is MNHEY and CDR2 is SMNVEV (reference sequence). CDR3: CASRYNSPLHF. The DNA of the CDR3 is TGTGCCAGCCGGTATAATTCACCCCTCCACTTT.

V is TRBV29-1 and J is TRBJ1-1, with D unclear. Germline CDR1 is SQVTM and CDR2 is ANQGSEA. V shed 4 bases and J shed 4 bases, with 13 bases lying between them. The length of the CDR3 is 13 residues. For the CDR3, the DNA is TGCAGCGTTGGGCGGGGTGTGGGCACTGAAGCTTTCTTT. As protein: CSVGRGVGTEAFF.

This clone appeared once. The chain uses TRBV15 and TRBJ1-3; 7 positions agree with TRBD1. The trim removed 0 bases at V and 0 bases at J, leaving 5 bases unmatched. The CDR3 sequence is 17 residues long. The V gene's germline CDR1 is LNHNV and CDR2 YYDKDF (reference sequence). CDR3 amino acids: CATSRDLGQSSGNTIYF. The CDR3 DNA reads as TGTGCCACCAGCAGAGATTTGGGACAGAGCTCTGGAAACACCATATATTTT.